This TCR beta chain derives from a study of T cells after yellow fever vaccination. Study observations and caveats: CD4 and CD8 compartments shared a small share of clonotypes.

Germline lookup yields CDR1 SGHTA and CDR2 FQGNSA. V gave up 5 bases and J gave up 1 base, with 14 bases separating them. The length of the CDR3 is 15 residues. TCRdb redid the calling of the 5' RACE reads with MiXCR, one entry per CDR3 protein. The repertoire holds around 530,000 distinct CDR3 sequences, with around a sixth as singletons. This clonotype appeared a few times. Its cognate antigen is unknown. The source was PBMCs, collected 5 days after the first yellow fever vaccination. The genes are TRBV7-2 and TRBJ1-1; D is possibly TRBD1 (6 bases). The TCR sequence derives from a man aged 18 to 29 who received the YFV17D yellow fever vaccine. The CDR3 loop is CASSPSGQRNTEAFF. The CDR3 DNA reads TGTGCCAGCAGCCCAAGCGGACAGAGGAACACTGAAGCTTTCTTT.